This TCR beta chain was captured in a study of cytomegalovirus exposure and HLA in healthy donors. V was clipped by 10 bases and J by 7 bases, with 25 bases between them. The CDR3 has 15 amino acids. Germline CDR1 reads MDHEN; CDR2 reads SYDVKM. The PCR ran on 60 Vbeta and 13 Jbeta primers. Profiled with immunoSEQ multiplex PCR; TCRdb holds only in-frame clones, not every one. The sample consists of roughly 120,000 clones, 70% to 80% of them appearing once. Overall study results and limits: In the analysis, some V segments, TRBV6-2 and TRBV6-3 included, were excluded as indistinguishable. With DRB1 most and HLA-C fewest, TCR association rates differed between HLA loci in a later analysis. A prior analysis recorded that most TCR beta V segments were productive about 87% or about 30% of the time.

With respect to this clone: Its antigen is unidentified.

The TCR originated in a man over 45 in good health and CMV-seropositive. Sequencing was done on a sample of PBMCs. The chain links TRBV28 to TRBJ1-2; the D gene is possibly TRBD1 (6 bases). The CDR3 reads CATAEGGSTERGYTF. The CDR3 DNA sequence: TGTGCCACAGCTGAGGGGGGGAGTACTGAACGTGGCTACACCTTC.